Presented here are 18 T cell receptor beta chains from one specimen sequenced in a study of early T cells in non-severe SARS-CoV-2 infection. TCRdb fed the 5' RACE reads into MiXCR, producing one record per CDR3 protein. The table records some 96,000 distinct CDR3 sequences, more than 12% of them present only once. Sequencing was performed on whole blood. These receptors all stem from an adult who was a healthcare worker with PCR-confirmed SARS-CoV-2 infection or an uninfected control (not recorded which).

This CDR3 is CASSLVSTGRYF. For the CDR3, the DNA is TGTGCCAGCAGTTTAGTCTCTACCGGACGGTACTTC. V and J are TRBV28 and TRBJ2-7; unclear D gene. V was shortened by 2 bases and J by 12 bases, with 14 bases between the two germline ends. Germline V gives CDR1 MDHEN, CDR2 SYDVKM. CDR3 length equals 12 residues.

Only a few counts were recorded for this clonotype. V usage is TRBV12-3 or TRBV12-4 and J usage is TRBJ2-3; 10 bases match TRBD1. CDR3 length: 12 residues. Trimming took 5 bases from V and 13 from J; bases not matched to a gene: 6. CDR3 loop: CASSPGTGDKYF. The CDR3 DNA reads TGTGCCAGCAGTCCCGGGACAGGGGACAAGTATTTT.

The V gene is TRBV7-9, the J gene TRBJ2-3; TRBD2 matches 9 bases. The CDR3 totals 14 residues. Trimming at V came to 5 bases and at J to 5 bases, leaving 5 bases not matched to a gene. Germline lookup yields CDR1 SEHNR and CDR2 FQNEAQ (reference sequence). CDR3 protein: CASSRAGGQDTQYF. CDR3 DNA: TGTGCCAGCAGCCGAGCGGGAGGCCAAGATACGCAGTATTTT.

This clonotype was counted between two and nine times. The chain employs TRBV2 and TRBJ2-3; D unresolved. V dropped 6 bases and J dropped 4 bases, with 14 bases sitting between them. The CDR3 is 14 amino acids. The germline V gene encodes CDR1 SNHLY and CDR2 FYNNEI. CDR3: CASRPPSGADTQYF. In DNA, the CDR3 is TGTGCCAGCAGACCACCCTCTGGGGCAGATACGCAGTATTTT. Based on the CDR3 plus reference TRBV2 and TRBJ2-3, the full variable domain is EPEVTQTPSHQVTQMGQEVILRCVPISNHLYFYWYRQILGQKVEFLVSFYNNEISEKSEIFDDQFSVERPDGSNFTLKIRSTKLEDSAMYFCASRPPSGADTQYFGPGTRLTVL.

The chain links TRBV7-2 to TRBJ2-5; D gene ambiguous. The CDR3 length is 13 residues. Germline V lookup: CDR1 SGHTA, CDR2 FQGNSA. Between the trimmed V and J ends, which lost 4 bases and 3 bases, there was a span of 9 bases. The CDR3 is CASSSRPKETQYF. CDR3 bases: TGTGCCAGCAGCTCCCGACCGAAAGAGACCCAGTACTTC.

V and J are TRBV6-5 and TRBJ2-7; D is tentatively TRBD1 or TRBD2 (5 bases each). CDR1 and CDR2 from the germline V gene are MNHEY and SVGAGI. This CDR3 contains 13 residues. Trimming pared 2 bases from V and 7 bases from J, leaving 12 bases between. The CDR3 here is CASSYGGNEEQYF. The CDR3, as DNA: TGTGCCAGCAGTTACGGGGGAAATGAGGAGCAGTACTTC.

This clonotype occurred a few times. This chain joins TRBV7-9 and TRBJ2-7; 7 positions agree with TRBD1. CDR3 length equals 14 residues. Germline assignment: CDR1 SEHNR and CDR2 FQNEAQ (reference sequence). V shed 2 bases and J 2 bases; nucleotides not matched to a gene: 3. The CDR3 DNA sequence: TGTGCCAGCAGCTTATTAGGGGGCCCCTACGAGCAGTACTTC. Residues: CASSLLGGPYEQYF.

The V and J genes are TRBV7-6 and TRBJ2-2; possibly TRBD2 for D (5 bases). The V gene lost 2 bases and the J gene lost 6 bases, with 10 bases spanning the gap. Looked up from germline, CDR1 is SGHVS and CDR2 is FNYEAQ. The CDR3 contains 14 residues. CDR3 sequence: CASSLYRGSGELFF. As DNA, the CDR3 is TGTGCCAGCAGCTTATATCGGGGATCCGGGGAGCTGTTTTTT.

The V call is TRBV5-4, the J call TRBJ2-2; the D gene is possibly TRBD2 (5 bases). Germline lookup yields CDR1 SGHNT and CDR2 YYREEE (reference sequence). V was pared by 3 bases and J by 5 bases, with 17 bases between. The CDR3 extends over 16 amino acids. CDR3 sequence (DNA): TGTGCCAGCAGCTGGCGGGCAGCGGCTTTGACCGGGGAGCTGTTTTTT. Translated: CASSWRAAALTGELFF.

This clonotype turned up a few times. This chain connects TRBV25-1 to TRBJ2-5; no reliable D call. Germline V CDR1 and CDR2: MGHDK, SYGVNS. The ends were cut back, 4 bases at V and 5 bases at J, with 5 bases in the middle. This CDR3 comprises 11 residues. The CDR3 sequence is CASSGMETQYF. The DNA for the CDR3 is TGTGCCAGCAGTGGAATGGAGACCCAGTACTTC. Full variable domain (remainder filled in from reference TRBV25-1 and TRBJ2-5): EADIYQTPRYLVIGTGKKITLECSQTMGHDKMYWYQQDPGMELHLIHYSYGVNSTEKGDLSSESTVSRIRTEHFPLTLESARPSHTSQYLCASSGMETQYFGPGTRLLVL.

This clonotype appeared a few times. The chain uses TRBV27 and TRBJ2-2, with TRBD1 matching over 10 bases. The CDR3 totals 14 residues. The ends lost 5 bases at V and 4 bases at J; junction bases unmatched: 1. CDR1 MNHEY and CDR2 SMNVEV come from the germline V gene (reference sequence). CDR3 sequence (DNA): TGTGCCAGCAGTAGACAGGGGGCCACCGGGGAGCTGTTTTTT. It codes for CASSRQGATGELFF.

This clonotype was seen more than once but under ten times. The rearrangement joins TRBV11-2 to TRBJ2-7; maybe TRBD2 (5 bases). This CDR3 spans 15 amino acids. Germline lookup yields CDR1 SGHAT and CDR2 FQNNGV. V gave up 5 bases and J gave up 2 bases, with 16 bases separating them. The CDR3 nucleotides read TGTGCCAGCAGCCCGTTCGCTAGCCTACCCTACGAGCAGTACTTC. Encoded protein: CASSPFASLPYEQYF.

The rearrangement links TRBV20-1 to TRBJ2-7, with TRBD2 as a possible D gene (5 bases). Germline V gene lookup returns CDR1 DFQATT and CDR2 SNEGSKA (reference sequence). With 6 bases removed from V and 3 bases from J, the gap between germline ends came to 12 bases. The CDR3 loop spans 12 amino acids. The CDR3 sequence: CSAGEAGYEQYF. CDR3 coding DNA: TGCAGTGCCGGGGAAGCTGGCTACGAGCAGTACTTC.

The chain carries TRBV3-1 and TRBJ2-7, with D perhaps TRBD1 (5 bases). Trimming took 11 bases from V and 0 from J, leaving 8 bases between them. The CDR3 totals 11 residues. The V gene's germline CDR1 is LGHDT and CDR2 YNNKEL (reference sequence). The CDR3 reads CAAQGSYEQYF. CDR3 in DNA: TGTGCCGCCCAGGGCTCCTACGAGCAGTACTTC.

This clonotype was counted only a few times. V and J are TRBV6-2 or TRBV6-3 and TRBJ2-5; a possible D gene is TRBD2 (5 bases). The germline gives CDR1 MNHEY, CDR2 SVGEGT. The CDR3 length is 14 residues. V shed 7 bases and J shed 1 base, with 13 bases lying between them. The CDR3: CASTERGPQETQYF. The CDR3 region has the DNA TGTGCCAGCACTGAAAGAGGGCCCCAAGAGACCCAGTACTTC.

Ten or more counts support this clonotype. J is TRBJ2-3 and V is TRBV7-9, with TRBD1 identical over 7 bases. Germline trimming cut 7 bases from V and 2 bases from J; bases unmatched to any gene: 6. The CDR3 sequence is 14 residues long. Germline loops: CDR1 SEHNR, CDR2 FQNEAQ (reference sequence). CDR3 sequence (DNA): TGTGCCAGCACCCGACAGGGCATCACAGATACGCAGTATTTT. Protein sequence: CASTRQGITDTQYF.

V and J are TRBV5-1 and TRBJ2-6; no clear D. Germline loops: CDR1 SGHRS, CDR2 YFSETQ. V was pared by 0 bases and J by 8 bases, with 6 bases between. This CDR3 has 13 residues. CDR3 DNA: TGCGCCAGCAGCTTGGATGGCCCCAACGTCCTGACTTTC. It is translated as CASSLDGPNVLTF. Complete variable domain (other parts from reference TRBV5-1 and TRBJ2-6): KAGVTQTPRYLIKTRGQQVTLSCSPISGHRSVSWYQQTPGQGLQFLFEYFSETQRNKGNFPGRFSGRQFSNSRSEMNVSTLELGDSALYLCASSLDGPNVLTFGAGSRLTVL.

The chain is built from TRBV6-2 or TRBV6-3 and TRBJ2-7; maybe TRBD2 (5 bases). Trimming took off 4 bases at V and 2 bases at J, with 12 bases between the two ends. This CDR3 comprises 14 residues. Germline V lookup: CDR1 MNHEY, CDR2 SVGEGT. CDR3 sequence: CASSFTYGAYEQYF. Here the CDR3 DNA reads TGTGCCAGCAGTTTCACCTACGGGGCCTACGAGCAGTACTTC.